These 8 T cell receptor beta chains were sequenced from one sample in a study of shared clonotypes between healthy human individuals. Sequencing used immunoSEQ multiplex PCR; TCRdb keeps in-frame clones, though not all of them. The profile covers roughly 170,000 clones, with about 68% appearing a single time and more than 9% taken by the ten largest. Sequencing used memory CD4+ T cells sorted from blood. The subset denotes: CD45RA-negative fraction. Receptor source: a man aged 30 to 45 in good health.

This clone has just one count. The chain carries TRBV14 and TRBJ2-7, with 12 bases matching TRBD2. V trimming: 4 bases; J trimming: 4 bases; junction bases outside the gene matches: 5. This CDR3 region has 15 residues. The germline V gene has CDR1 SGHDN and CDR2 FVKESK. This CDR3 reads CASSRLAGASYEQYF. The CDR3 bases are TGTGCCAGCAGCCGACTAGCGGGAGCGTCATACGAGCAGTACTTC.

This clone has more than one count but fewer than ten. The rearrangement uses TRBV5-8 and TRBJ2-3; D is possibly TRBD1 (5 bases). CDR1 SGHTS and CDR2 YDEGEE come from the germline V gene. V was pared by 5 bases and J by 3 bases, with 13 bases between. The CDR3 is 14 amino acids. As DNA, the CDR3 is TGTGCCAGCAGATCAGACAGCTCAACAGATACGCAGTATTTT. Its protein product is CASRSDSSTDTQYF.

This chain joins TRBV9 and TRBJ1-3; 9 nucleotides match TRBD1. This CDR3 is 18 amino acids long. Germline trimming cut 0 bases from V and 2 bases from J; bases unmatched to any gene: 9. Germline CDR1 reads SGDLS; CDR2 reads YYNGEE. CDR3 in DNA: TGTGCCAGCAGCGTAGCTACGACCCGGGACAGGGCTGGAAACACCATATATTTT. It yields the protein CASSVATTRDRAGNTIYF.

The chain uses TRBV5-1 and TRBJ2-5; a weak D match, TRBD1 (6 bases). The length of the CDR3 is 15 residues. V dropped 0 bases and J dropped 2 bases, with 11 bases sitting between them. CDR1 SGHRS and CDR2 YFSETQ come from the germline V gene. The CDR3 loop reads CASSLAGTLQETQYF. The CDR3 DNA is TGCGCCAGCAGCTTGGCCGGGACATTACAAGAGACCCAGTACTTC. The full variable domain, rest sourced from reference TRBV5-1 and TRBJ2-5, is KAGVTQTPRYLIKTRGQQVTLSCSPISGHRSVSWYQQTPGQGLQFLFEYFSETQRNKGNFPGRFSGRQFSNSRSEMNVSTLELGDSALYLCASSLAGTLQETQYFGPGTRLLVL.

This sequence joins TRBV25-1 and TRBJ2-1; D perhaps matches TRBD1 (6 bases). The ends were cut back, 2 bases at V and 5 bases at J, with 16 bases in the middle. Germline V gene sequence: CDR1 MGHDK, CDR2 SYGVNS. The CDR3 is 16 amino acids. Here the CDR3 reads CASSEGLGGLNNEQFF. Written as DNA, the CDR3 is TGTGCCAGCAGTGAAGGGTTAGGGGGTCTAAACAATGAGCAGTTCTTC.

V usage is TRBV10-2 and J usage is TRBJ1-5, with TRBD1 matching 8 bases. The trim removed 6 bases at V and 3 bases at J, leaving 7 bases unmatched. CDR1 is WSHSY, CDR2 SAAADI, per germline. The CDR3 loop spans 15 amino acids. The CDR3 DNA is TGCGCCAGCAGCGATGGGACAGGTATCAATCAGCCCCAGCATTTT. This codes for CASSDGTGINQPQHF.

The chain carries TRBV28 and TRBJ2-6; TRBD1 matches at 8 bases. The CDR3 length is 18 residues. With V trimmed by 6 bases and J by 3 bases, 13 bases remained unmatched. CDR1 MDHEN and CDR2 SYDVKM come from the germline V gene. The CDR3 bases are TGTGCCAGCAGGGGAACAGGGGGTCGTGAGATTGGGGCCAACGTCCTGACTTTC. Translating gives CASRGTGGREIGANVLTF.

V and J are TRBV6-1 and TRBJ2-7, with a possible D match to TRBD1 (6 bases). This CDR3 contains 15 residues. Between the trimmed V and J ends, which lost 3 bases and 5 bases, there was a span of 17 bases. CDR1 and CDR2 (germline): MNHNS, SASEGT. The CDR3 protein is CASSDSAGALNEQYF. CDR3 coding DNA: TGTGCCAGCAGTGACTCGGCAGGGGCGCTCAACGAGCAGTACTTC.